This entry lists 28 T cell receptor beta chains sequenced from one sample in a study of CD8 T cells in ankylosing spondylitis. TCRdb used MiXCR to reprocess the 5' RACE reads, holding one entry per CDR3 protein. The table records approximately 200,000 distinct CDR3 sequences, 10% to 15% of them present only once. The sample taken for sequencing was blood, either unsorted or a sorted T cell fraction (not recorded which). The receptor set was obtained from a female donor with ankylosing spondylitis or in good health (not recorded which).

This clonotype was detected ten times or more. The chain has TRBV12-3 or TRBV12-4 and TRBJ2-5; D is undetermined. The CDR3 extends over 12 amino acids. Between the trimmed V and J ends, which lost 2 bases and 3 bases, there was a span of 4 bases. CDR3 residues: CASSLTEETQYF. In nucleotides, the CDR3 is TGTGCCAGCAGTTTAACTGAAGAGACCCAGTACTTC.

At least ten counts were recorded for this clonotype. V gene TRBV6-1 combines with J gene TRBJ2-4; tentatively, D is TRBD1 (6 bases). The germline V gene encodes CDR1 MNHNS and CDR2 SASEGT. The CDR3 totals 14 residues. Trimming removed 7 bases from V and 8 bases from J, with 18 bases in between. Written as DNA, the CDR3 is TGTGCCAGCATCGATGAGGGGGTTTTGGACATTCAGTACTTC. This codes for CASIDEGVLDIQYF.

This clonotype was seen many times. The chain is built from TRBV29-1 and TRBJ1-1; maybe TRBD1 (5 bases). Germline-derived CDR1 and CDR2 are SQVTM and ANQGSEA. The CDR3 is 11 amino acids. V was pared by 7 bases and J by 5 bases, with 11 bases between. CDR3 nucleotides: TGCAGCGCCACGTGGGGGACTGAAGCTTTCTTT. This codes for CSATWGTEAFF.

The sample holds many counts of this clonotype. The chain recombines TRBV6-2 or TRBV6-3 with TRBJ2-7, with 7 bases fitting TRBD1. V shed 8 bases and J 6 bases; nucleotides not matched to a gene: 10. The length of the CDR3 is 13 residues. Germline V gives CDR1 MNHEY, CDR2 SVGEGT. CDR3: CASRGQPLPEQYF. The CDR3 region has the DNA TGTGCCAGCCGGGGACAGCCTCTCCCCGAGCAGTACTTC.

In this sample, this clonotype turned up a few times. The V and J genes are TRBV12-5 and TRBJ2-1; 14 bases agree with TRBD2. This CDR3 is built from 20 residues. Germline trimming cut 4 bases from V and 0 bases from J; bases unmatched to any gene: 11. CDR1 and CDR2 (germline): LGHNT, FRNRAP. The CDR3 DNA follows: TGTGCTAGTGGTTCCCCTTCGACTAGCGGGAGGGCACGCTCCTACAATGAGCAGTTCTTC. It specifies CASGSPSTSGRARSYNEQFF. Complete variable domain (other parts from reference TRBV12-5 and TRBJ2-1): DARVTQTPRHKVTEMGQEVTMRCQPILGHNTVFWYRQTMMQGLELLAYFRNRAPLDDSGMPKDRFSAEMPDATLATLKIQPSEPRDSAVYFCASGSPSTSGRARSYNEQFFGPGTRLTVL.

Many counts were recorded for this clonotype. The gene calls are TRBV6-1 and TRBJ1-1; D not certain. The germline V gene encodes CDR1 MNHNS and CDR2 SASEGT. With 11 bases removed from V and 7 bases from J, the gap between germline ends came to 8 bases. CDR3 length equals 9 residues. This CDR3 reads CAAGLEAFF. The CDR3 nucleotides read TGTGCCGCAGGACTTGAAGCTTTCTTT.

About this clonotype itself: Given a much more abundant clone one base away, this may be a read error. The V and J genes are TRBV27 and TRBJ2-4, with a possible D match to TRBD2 (6 bases). The V gene lost 8 bases and the J gene lost 6 bases, with 14 bases spanning the gap. The CDR3 length is 13 residues. Germline V gene lookup returns CDR1 MNHEY and CDR2 SMNVEV (reference sequence). DNA for the CDR3: TGTGCCAGCCTAGGAGGGGTGACAAACATTCAGTACTTC. This codes for CASLGGVTNIQYF.

On this clonotype: A much larger clone differs from this one at a single base, so this may be a read error. V usage is TRBV5-1 and J usage is TRBJ2-2; tentative D call: TRBD1 (7 bases). Germline CDR1 is SGHRS and CDR2 is YFSETQ. The CDR3 contains 17 residues. The CDR3 sequence: CASSLRLGGRGTGEPFF. DNA of the CDR3: TGCGCCAGCAGCCTTCGACTAGGGGGCCGTGGCACCGGGGAGCCGTTTTTT.

The chain employs TRBV20-1 and TRBJ2-2; D ambiguous. Per the germline V gene, CDR1 is DFQATT and CDR2 is SNEGSKA (reference sequence). The CDR3 is 14 amino acids. V was pared by 6 bases and J by 2 bases, with 13 bases between. DNA of the CDR3: TGCAGTGCGAAGGGCCTTACAAACACCGGGGAGCTGTTTTTT. Protein sequence: CSAKGLTNTGELFF.

The V and J genes are TRBV6-4 and TRBJ2-3; D is unresolved. Germline V gene lookup returns CDR1 MRHNA and CDR2 SNTAGT. The germline V and J ends were trimmed by 5 bases and 3 bases, with 9 bases remaining between them. The CDR3 consists of 13 residues. The CDR3 loop reads CASSRERTDTQYF. The CDR3 bases are TGTGCCAGCAGTAGAGAGAGGACAGATACGCAGTATTTT.

This clonotype showed up many times. The chain combines TRBV12-3 or TRBV12-4 with TRBJ1-4; unclear D gene. V was trimmed by 2 bases and J by 11 bases, leaving 6 bases between them. The CDR3 runs to 11 residues. CDR3 protein: CASSLRGKLFF. For the CDR3, the DNA is TGTGCCAGCAGTTTACGTGGGAAACTGTTTTTT.

This clonotype came up once. V gene TRBV7-3 combines with J gene TRBJ1-1, with TRBD1 matching over 7 bases. V was clipped by 2 bases and J by 3 bases; unmatched bases: 12. The CDR3 contains 17 residues. CDR1 is SGHTA, CDR2 FQGTGA, per germline. The CDR3 here is CASSLVGGVGVDTEAFF. For the CDR3, the DNA is TGTGCCAGCAGCTTAGTAGGGGGCGTAGGTGTAGACACTGAAGCTTTCTTT.

The V and J genes are TRBV21-1 and TRBJ2-5; the D call in the table, TRBD1, was not verified against the DNA. TRBV21-1 is a pseudogene. The CDR3 covers 17 residues. The CDR3 protein is CASTLTPRRQTQETQYF. The CDR3 DNA sequence: TGTGCCAGCACTCTTACCCCCAGGAGGCAGACTCAAGAGACCCAGTACTTC.

This chain links TRBV12-3 or TRBV12-4 with TRBJ2-7, with D perhaps given as TRBD1 or TRBD2 (6 bases each). There are 14 residues in the CDR3. The V gene lost 1 base and the J gene lost 3 bases, with 10 bases spanning the gap. The CDR3 loop reads CASSLGGAVYEQYF. CDR3 DNA sequence: TGTGCCAGCAGTTTAGGGGGGGCAGTCTACGAGCAGTACTTC.

By proportion, this clonotype is medium-sized. CDR3 in amino acids: CASSDGSGSFDTQYF. The CDR3 DNA reads TGTGCCAGCAGTGACGGTAGCGGGAGTTTTGATACGCAGTATTTT. This chain joins TRBV6-4 and TRBJ2-3; 9 bases fit TRBD2. V dropped 2 bases and J dropped 6; count of bases not matched to a gene: 6. The CDR3 is 15 residues long. Per germline, CDR1 MRHNA and CDR2 SNTAGT.

At least ten counts were recorded for this clonotype. V is TRBV4-3 and J is TRBJ2-1, with D possibly matching TRBD2 (6 bases). The CDR3 has 15 residues. V shed 6 bases and J shed 1 base, with 13 bases lying between them. Germline-derived CDR1 and CDR2 are LGHNA and YSLEER. CDR3 loop: CASRRDFESYNEQFF. The CDR3 nucleotides read TGCGCCAGCAGGCGGGACTTTGAATCCTACAATGAGCAGTTCTTC.

This clonotype was observed at least ten times. The CDR3 sequence is CASSLDVGAGVGYGYTF. The DNA for the CDR3 is TGTGCCAGCAGCTTAGATGTTGGGGCAGGGGTTGGCTATGGCTACACCTTC. V is TRBV11-2 and J is TRBJ1-2, with D perhaps TRBD1 (6 bases). The germline V gene encodes CDR1 SGHAT and CDR2 FQNNGV. V was shortened by 0 bases and J by 4 bases, with 18 bases between the two germline ends. The CDR3 spans 17 residues.

This clonotype was observed at least ten times. The chain couples TRBV20-1 to TRBJ1-5; D gene uncertain. The CDR3 totals 15 residues. CDR1 is DFQATT, CDR2 SNEGSKA, per germline (reference sequence). With 2 bases removed from V and 2 bases from J, the gap between germline ends came to 13 bases. CDR3 nucleotide sequence: TGCAGTGCTAGACGCATATCAGGAGGCAATCAGCCCCAGCATTTT. Translation gives CSARRISGGNQPQHF.

The table lists this clonotype with many counts. This chain joins TRBV5-6 and TRBJ2-5; possible D gene TRBD2, 6 bases. This CDR3 spans 14 amino acids. V was shortened by 3 bases and J by 2 bases, with 11 bases between the two germline ends. Germline V gene sequence: CDR1 SGHDT, CDR2 YYEEEE. CDR3 amino acids: CASSSWGGQETQYF. In DNA, the CDR3 is TGTGCCAGCAGCTCGTGGGGAGGACAAGAGACCCAGTACTTC.

This clonotype was seen more than once but under ten times. This chain links TRBV28 with TRBJ2-7; 9 bases are a match to TRBD2. The CDR3 extends over 19 amino acids. Germline CDR1 is MDHEN and CDR2 is SYDVKM. V gave up 3 bases and J gave up 1 base; unmatched junction bases: 16. CDR3 bases: TGTGCCAGCAGTTTTACTCGCGTGAGGGGACTAGCCTCATCCTACGAGCAGTACTTC. Protein: CASSFTRVRGLASSYEQYF.

This clonotype was counted ten times or more. V gene TRBV5-1 combines with J gene TRBJ2-1, with D maybe TRBD2 (6 bases). The CDR3 is 15 residues long. In germline, CDR1 is SGHRS, CDR2 YFSETQ. Trimming shortened V by 4 bases and J by 5 bases, and 16 bases separated the two germline ends. CDR3 in DNA: TGCGCCAGCAGCAGCTACATCGGGACTCACAATGAGCAGTTCTTC. Translation gives CASSSYIGTHNEQFF.

This clonotype was detected only a few times. The chain carries TRBV10-2 and TRBJ2-6; a weak D match, TRBD1 (6 bases). This CDR3 region has 18 residues. The germline CDR1 and CDR2 sequences are WSHSY and SAAADI. V was trimmed by 3 bases and J by 2 bases, leaving 17 bases between them. The CDR3 protein is CASSDPGTHAPGANVLTF. The CDR3 nucleotides read TGCGCCAGCAGTGACCCCGGGACACATGCCCCTGGGGCCAACGTCCTGACTTTC.

The chain has TRBV7-3 and TRBJ2-1; D possibly uses TRBD1 or TRBD2 (5 bases each). V lost 5 bases and J 8 bases, leaving 22 bases between the germline ends. From germline, CDR1 is SGHTA and CDR2 FQGTGA. The CDR3 is 16 residues long. CDR3 DNA: TGTGCCAGCAGCAGCGGACTGAGGGGCTCAGGCGATGAGCAGTTCTTC. Translated: CASSSGLRGSGDEQFF.

This clonotype was recorded a few times. The genes are TRBV5-1 and TRBJ2-3, with 11 bases lining up with TRBD2. The CDR3 length is 16 residues. Germline V gives CDR1 SGHRS, CDR2 YFSETQ. Losses at the gene ends were 0 bases for V and 3 bases for J; bases not matched to a gene: 3. CDR3 DNA sequence: TGCGCCAGCAGCTTGGGTAGCGGGAGGGGTACAGATACGCAGTATTTT. It is translated as CASSLGSGRGTDTQYF. The complete variable domain, with remaining parts taken from reference TRBV5-1 and TRBJ2-3, reads KAGVTQTPRYLIKTRGQQVTLSCSPISGHRSVSWYQQTPGQGLQFLFEYFSETQRNKGNFPGRFSGRQFSNSRSEMNVSTLELGDSALYLCASSLGSGRGTDTQYFGPGTRLTVL.

This clonotype was observed a handful of times. The chain carries TRBV9 and TRBJ2-6; no clear D gene. CDR3 length: 15 residues. CDR1 and CDR2 (germline): SGDLS, YYNGEE. Trimming stripped 2 bases from V and 4 bases from J, with 10 bases between. CDR3 nucleotide sequence: TGTGCCAGCAGCGTTGGGCTCTCGGGGGCCAACGTCCTGACTTTC. Translated: CASSVGLSGANVLTF.

A note on this clonotype: This could be a read error, since a much larger clone is one nucleotide away. The chain recombines TRBV7-8 with TRBJ2-3, with 10 positions matching TRBD2. Per the germline V gene, CDR1 is SGHVS and CDR2 is FQNEAQ. The CDR3 length is 19 residues. The chain's CDR3 is CTSSLEVPRGTSATDTQYF. DNA for the CDR3: TGTACCAGCAGCTTAGAGGTGCCTCGCGGGACTAGCGCCACAGATACGCAGTATTTT.

The chain employs TRBV6-1 and TRBJ1-5, with D tentatively TRBD1 (5 bases). This CDR3 region has 15 residues. V was clipped by 2 bases and J by 0 bases, with 8 bases between them. Germline V gives CDR1 MNHNS, CDR2 SASEGT. The CDR3, as DNA: TGTGCCAGCAGTGAACGACAGTCTAGCAATCAGCCCCAGCATTTT. It codes for CASSERQSSNQPQHF.

The chain couples TRBV25-1 to TRBJ1-2; D gene unclear. CDR3 size: 12 residues. CDR1 is MGHDK and CDR2 is SYGVNS in the germline V gene. V lost 6 bases and J lost 6, with 11 bases in between. Here the CDR3 DNA reads TGTGCCAGCAGCAGGAGTCTTGATGGCTACACCTTC. This translates into CASSRSLDGYTF.